Each of the 7 T cell receptor beta chains below was sequenced from the same sample in a study of T-cell reconstitution after alpha-beta-depleted transplantation in children. The TCRbeta library was prepared with unique molecular identifiers. TCRdb reprocessed the PCR reads with MiXCR, giving one entry per CDR3 protein. Of about 600,000 distinct CDR3 sequences in the sample, more than 9% were seen once. This specimen was PBMCs from the stem cell graft donor, taken from the stem cell graft. Receptor source: a human donor who donated a stem cell graft to a child with acute myeloid leukemia.

The rearrangement joins TRBV10-3 to TRBJ2-3; either TRBD1 or TRBD2 may supply D (5 bases each). The CDR3 length is 15 residues. The germline gives CDR1 ENHRY, CDR2 SYGVKD. V shed 4 bases and J shed 1 base, with 12 bases lying between them. CDR3: CAISGGDGGTDTQYF. Here the CDR3 DNA reads TGTGCCATCAGTGGAGGGGACGGCGGCACAGATACGCAGTATTTT.

Comment on this clonotype: Possible read error: a much larger clone is one base away. The conserved final phenylalanine or tryptophan is absent from the CDR3, which likely points to a read error. V and J are TRBV3-1 and TRBJ1-1; 7 nucleotides align to TRBD1. The CDR3 covers 13 residues. Germline values: CDR1 LGHDT, CDR2 YNNKEL (reference sequence). V shed 8 bases, J shed 5 bases, and the junction held 8 bases outside the gene matches. The CDR3 spells CASGYRGLTEAFS. DNA for the CDR3: TGTGCCAGCGGTTACAGGGGACTAACTGAAGCTTTCTCT.

There are a few counts of this clonotype. The chain couples TRBV20-1 to TRBJ2-1; D perhaps matches TRBD2 (5 bases). This CDR3 spans 14 amino acids. The V end was cut by 5 bases, the J end by 4 bases, with 15 bases between. Germline CDR1 DFQATT, CDR2 SNEGSKA (reference sequence). CDR3 DNA: TGCAGTGCTGAGAGCGGTGTGGTGTACAATGAGCAGTTCTTC. Translation: CSAESGVVYNEQFF.

V usage is TRBV10-3 and J usage is TRBJ1-4, with D possibly being TRBD1 (6 bases). The CDR3 is made up of 13 amino acids. V gave up 6 bases and J gave up 4 bases, with 9 bases separating them. Germline V gives CDR1 ENHRY, CDR2 SYGVKD. In DNA, the CDR3 is TGTGCCATCAGCCGGGGGCTTAATGAAAAACTGTTTTTT. It codes for CAISRGLNEKLFF.

V and J are TRBV11-2 and TRBJ2-1, with TRBD1 matching 10 bases. Germline trimming cut 5 bases from V and 2 bases from J; bases unmatched to any gene: 18. CDR3 length: 20 residues. Looked up from germline, CDR1 is SGHAT and CDR2 is FQNNGV. The CDR3 region has the DNA TGTGCCAGCAGCCGTCGGAACCGGGACAGGGGACTACTCACCTACAATGAGCAGTTCTTC. This translates into CASSRRNRDRGLLTYNEQFF. The full variable domain, completed using reference TRBV11-2 and TRBJ2-1, is EAGVAQSPRYKIIEKRQSVAFWCNPISGHATLYWYQQILGQGPKLLIQFQNNGVVDDSQLPKDRFSAERLKGVDSTLKIQPAKLEDSAVYLCASSRRNRDRGLLTYNEQFFGPGTRLTVL.

This clonotype was counted at least ten times. The V gene is TRBV4-3, the J gene TRBJ2-3; D is undetermined. The CDR3 extends over 16 amino acids. Per germline, CDR1 LGHNA and CDR2 YSLEER. Trimming removed 0 bases at V and 2 bases at J, with 12 bases between. CDR3 loop: CASSQDGLLPTDTQYF. The DNA of the CDR3 is TGCGCCAGCAGCCAAGATGGGCTACTACCCACAGATACGCAGTATTTT.

The table lists this clonotype with many counts. The chain joins TRBV20-1 to TRBJ2-7, with 13 bases fitting TRBD2. The CDR3 runs to 14 residues. V lost 7 bases to trimming and J lost 0 bases; unmatched junction nucleotides: 3. Germline V gives CDR1 DFQATT, CDR2 SNEGSKA (reference sequence). CDR3 coding DNA: TGCAGTGGACTAGCGGGAGGATACTCCTACGAGCAGTACTTC. Translation gives CSGLAGGYSYEQYF.